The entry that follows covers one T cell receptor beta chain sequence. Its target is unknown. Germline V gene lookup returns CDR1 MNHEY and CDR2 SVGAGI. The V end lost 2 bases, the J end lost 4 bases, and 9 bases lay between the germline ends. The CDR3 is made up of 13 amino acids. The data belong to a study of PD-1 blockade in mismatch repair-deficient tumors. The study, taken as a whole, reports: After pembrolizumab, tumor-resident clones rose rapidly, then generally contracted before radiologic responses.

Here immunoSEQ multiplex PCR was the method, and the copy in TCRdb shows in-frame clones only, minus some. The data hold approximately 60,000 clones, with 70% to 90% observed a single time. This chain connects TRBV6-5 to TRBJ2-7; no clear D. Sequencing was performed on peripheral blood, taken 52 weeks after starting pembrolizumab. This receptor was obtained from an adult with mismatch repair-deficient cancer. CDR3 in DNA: TGTGCCAGCAGTTACGGAGAGGCTTACGAGCAGTACTTC. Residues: CASSYGEAYEQYF.